This entry is about one T cell receptor beta chain. Its antigen is currently unknown. PCR involved 60 Vbeta and 13 Jbeta primers. Profiling relied on immunoSEQ multiplex PCR, and the TCRdb table lists in-frame clones only, not all of them. Here the sample spans approximately 110,000 clones, approximately 83% being singletons. This entry belongs to a study of cytomegalovirus exposure and HLA in healthy donors. Study findings and constraints: The analysis excluded some indistinguishable V segments, including TRBV6-2 and TRBV6-3. The authors later found most CMV-associated TCR beta chains appeared HLA-restricted. In an earlier analysis, most TCR beta V segments were productive about 87% or about 30% of the time.

The CDR3 runs 15 residues. V gave up 3 bases and J gave up 3 bases; unmatched junction bases: 4. Germline CDR1 and CDR2: KGHSH and LQKENI. The chain joins TRBV18 to TRBJ2-2; 7 bases are a match to TRBD1. The sample was PBMCs. The clonotype was recovered from a young man in good health and CMV-seronegative. The CDR3 reads CASSPRQGDTGELFF. CDR3 DNA: TGTGCCAGCTCACCCCGACAGGGTGACACCGGGGAGCTGTTTTTT.